This T cell receptor (beta chain) was recorded in a study of Graves' ophthalmopathy and Graves' hyperthyroidism. Across the study: Hyperthyroidism qualified as stable when ophthalmopathy did not develop within 18 months of follow-up.

CDR3 regions of TCR beta were amplified from RNA transcripts. Scientists carried out first-round RT-PCR using HTBI primers and then a second-round multiplex PCR. Each CDR3 protein gets one entry after TCRdb re-called the multiplex PCR reads with MiXCR. In the table there are about 1.1 million distinct CDR3 sequences, roughly 35% of which are singletons. The CDR3 totals 15 residues. The trim removed 4 bases at V and 4 bases at J, leaving 9 bases unmatched. Germline V gene lookup returns CDR1 SGHRS and CDR2 YFSETQ. Sequencing was carried out using peripheral blood or thyroid tissue (not recorded which). The chain recombines TRBV5-1 with TRBJ2-5; TRBD2 matches 8 bases. This clonotype was obtained from an adult man with Graves' hyperthyroidism. Here the CDR3 reads CASSQTGTSGETQYF. CDR3 DNA: TGCGCCAGCAGCCAAACCGGGACTAGTGGAGAGACCCAGTACTTC.